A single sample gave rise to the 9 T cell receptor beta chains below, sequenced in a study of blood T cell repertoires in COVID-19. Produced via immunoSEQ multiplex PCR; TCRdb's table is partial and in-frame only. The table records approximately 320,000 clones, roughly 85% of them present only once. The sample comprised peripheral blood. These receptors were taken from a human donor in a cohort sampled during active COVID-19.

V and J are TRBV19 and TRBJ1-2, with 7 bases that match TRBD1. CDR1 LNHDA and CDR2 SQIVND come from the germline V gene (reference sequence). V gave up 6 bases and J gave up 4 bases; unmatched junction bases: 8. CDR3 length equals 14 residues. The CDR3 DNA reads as TGTGCCAGTAGAGAATCAGGGGGAACCTATGGCTACACCTTC. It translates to CASRESGGTYGYTF.

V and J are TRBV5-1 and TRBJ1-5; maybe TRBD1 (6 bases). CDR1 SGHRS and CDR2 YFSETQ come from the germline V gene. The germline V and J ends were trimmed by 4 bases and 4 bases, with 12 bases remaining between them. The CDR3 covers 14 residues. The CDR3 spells CASSVTGGNQPQHF. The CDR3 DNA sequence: TGCGCCAGCAGCGTGACAGGAGGAAATCAGCCCCAGCATTTT.

The CDR3 loop reads CSPRTGSNEQFF. The CDR3 DNA reads TGCAGCCCTAGGACAGGGAGCAATGAGCAGTTCTTC. The chain links TRBV29-1 to TRBJ2-1; 8 bases map to TRBD1. Germline trimming cut 8 bases from V and 6 bases from J; bases unmatched to any gene: 6. Germline values: CDR1 SQVTM, CDR2 ANQGSEA. The CDR3 has 12 amino acids.

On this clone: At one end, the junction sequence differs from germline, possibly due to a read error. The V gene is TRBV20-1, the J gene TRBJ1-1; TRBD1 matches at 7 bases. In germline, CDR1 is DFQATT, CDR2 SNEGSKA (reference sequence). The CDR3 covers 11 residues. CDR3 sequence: CSARGGIGAFF. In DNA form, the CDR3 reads TGCAGTGCCAGAGGGGGCATAGGAGCTTTCTTT.

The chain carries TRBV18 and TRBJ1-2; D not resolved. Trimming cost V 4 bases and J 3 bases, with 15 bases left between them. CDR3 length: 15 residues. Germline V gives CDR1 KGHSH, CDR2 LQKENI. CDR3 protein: CASSRTPTLHYGYTF. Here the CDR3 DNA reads TGTGCCAGCTCACGAACTCCGACACTTCACTATGGCTACACCTTC.

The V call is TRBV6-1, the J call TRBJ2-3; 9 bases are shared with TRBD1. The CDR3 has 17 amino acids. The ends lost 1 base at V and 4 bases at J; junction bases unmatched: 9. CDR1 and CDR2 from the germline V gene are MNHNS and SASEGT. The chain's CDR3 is CASSEGHRGLGADTQYF. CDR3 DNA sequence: TGTGCCAGCAGTGAAGGGCACAGGGGGCTTGGTGCAGATACGCAGTATTTT.

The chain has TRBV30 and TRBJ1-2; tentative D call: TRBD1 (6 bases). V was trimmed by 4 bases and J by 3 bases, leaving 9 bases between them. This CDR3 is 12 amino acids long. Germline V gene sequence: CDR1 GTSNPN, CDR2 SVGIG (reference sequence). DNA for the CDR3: TGTGCCTGGAACACAGGGCACTATGGCTACACCTTC. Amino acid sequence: CAWNTGHYGYTF.

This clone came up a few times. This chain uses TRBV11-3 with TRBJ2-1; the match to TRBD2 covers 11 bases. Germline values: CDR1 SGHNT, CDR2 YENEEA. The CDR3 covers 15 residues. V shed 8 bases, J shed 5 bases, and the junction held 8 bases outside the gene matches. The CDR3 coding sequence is TGTGCCAGCTCGCGGGGACTAGCGGATAACAATGAGCAGTTCTTC. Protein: CASSRGLADNNEQFF.

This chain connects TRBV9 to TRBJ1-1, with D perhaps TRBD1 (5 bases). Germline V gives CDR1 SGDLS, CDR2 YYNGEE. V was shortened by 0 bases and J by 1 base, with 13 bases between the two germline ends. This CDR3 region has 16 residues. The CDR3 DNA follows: TGTGCCAGCAGCGTAGGGTGGGGCGTGGGGAACACTGAAGCTTTCTTT. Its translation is CASSVGWGVGNTEAFF. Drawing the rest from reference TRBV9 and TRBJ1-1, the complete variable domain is DSGVTQTPKHLITATGQRVTLRCSPRSGDLSVYWYQQSLDQGLQFLIQYYNGEERAKGNILERFSAQQFPDLHSELNLSSLELGDSALYFCASSVGWGVGNTEAFFGQGTRLTVV.